This TCR beta chain was identified during a study of T cell responses to AZD1222 COVID-19 vaccine. Looking at the study overall: Second-dose schedules of about 4 or about 12 weeks were combined.

This CDR3 spans 13 amino acids. Germline V lookup: CDR1 MNHNY, CDR2 SVGAGI (reference sequence). V was cut by 2 bases and J by 4 bases, with 8 bases left in between. The method was immunoSEQ multiplex PCR; TCRdb's version includes in-frame clones alone and lacks a portion of them. The sample lists 150,000 to 200,000 clones, around 94% seen once, with approximately 1.3% in the top ten. Specimen: peripheral blood, collected on day 0 of AZD1222 vaccination. The TCR sequence derives from an adult in good health. The V gene is TRBV6-6, the J gene TRBJ1-2; no clear D. CDR3 in DNA: TGTGCCAGCAGTTACGTGGGTGGCTATGGCTACACCTTC. It translates to CASSYVGGYGYTF.